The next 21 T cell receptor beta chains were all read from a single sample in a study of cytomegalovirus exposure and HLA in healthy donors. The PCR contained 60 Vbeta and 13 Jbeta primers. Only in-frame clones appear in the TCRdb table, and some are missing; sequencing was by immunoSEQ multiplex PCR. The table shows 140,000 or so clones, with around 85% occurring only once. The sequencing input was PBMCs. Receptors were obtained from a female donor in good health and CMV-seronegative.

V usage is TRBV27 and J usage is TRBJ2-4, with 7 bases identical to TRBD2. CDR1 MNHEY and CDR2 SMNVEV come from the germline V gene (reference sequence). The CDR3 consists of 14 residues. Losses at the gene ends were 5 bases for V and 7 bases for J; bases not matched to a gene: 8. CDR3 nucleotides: TGTGCCAGCAGTCCAGCCCGGGACTACAACATTCAGTACTTC. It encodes CASSPARDYNIQYF.

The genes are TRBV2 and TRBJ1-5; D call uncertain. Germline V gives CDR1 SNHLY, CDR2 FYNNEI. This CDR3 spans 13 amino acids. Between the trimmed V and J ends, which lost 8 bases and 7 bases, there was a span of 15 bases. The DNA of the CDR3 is TGTGCCAGCGGGCCCCTCCAAGGACAGCCCCAGCATTTT. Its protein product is CASGPLQGQPQHF.

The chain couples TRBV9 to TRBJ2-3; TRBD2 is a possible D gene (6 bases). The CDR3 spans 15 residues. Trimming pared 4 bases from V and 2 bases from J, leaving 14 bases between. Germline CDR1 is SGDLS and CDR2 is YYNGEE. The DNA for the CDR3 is TGTGCCAGCAGCTTGCGGGACTCCTCCACAGATACGCAGTATTTT. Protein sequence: CASSLRDSSTDTQYF.

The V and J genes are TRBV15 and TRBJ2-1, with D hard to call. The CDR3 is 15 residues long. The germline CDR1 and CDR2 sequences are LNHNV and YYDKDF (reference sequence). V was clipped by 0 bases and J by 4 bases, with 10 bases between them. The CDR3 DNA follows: TGTGCCACCAGCAGAGAATTGGGCGTGTACAATGAGCAGTTCTTC. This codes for CATSRELGVYNEQFF.

The CDR3 nucleotides read TGCGCCAGCAGCCTTAGCGTCGCAGATACGCAGTATTTT. Translated, it gives CASSLSVADTQYF. The chain uses TRBV4-1 and TRBJ2-3; D might be TRBD2 (5 bases). With 4 bases removed from V and 4 bases from J, the gap between germline ends came to 9 bases. The germline V gene encodes CDR1 MGHRA and CDR2 YSYEKL. The CDR3 has 13 amino acids.

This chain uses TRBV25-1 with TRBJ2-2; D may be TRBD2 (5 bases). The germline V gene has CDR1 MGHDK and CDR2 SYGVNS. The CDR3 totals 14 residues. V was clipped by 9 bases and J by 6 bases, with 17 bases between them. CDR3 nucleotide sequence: TGTGCCAGTACTGTTCAGGAGGCGGCCGGGGAGCTGTTTTTT. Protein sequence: CASTVQEAAGELFF.

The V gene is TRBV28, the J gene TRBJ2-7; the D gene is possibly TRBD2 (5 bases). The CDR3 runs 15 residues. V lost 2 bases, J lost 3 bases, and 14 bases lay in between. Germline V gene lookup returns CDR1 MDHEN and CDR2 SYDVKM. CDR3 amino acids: CASSLEGRNNYEQYF. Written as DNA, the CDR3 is TGTGCCAGCAGTTTAGAAGGGAGAAATAACTACGAGCAGTACTTC.

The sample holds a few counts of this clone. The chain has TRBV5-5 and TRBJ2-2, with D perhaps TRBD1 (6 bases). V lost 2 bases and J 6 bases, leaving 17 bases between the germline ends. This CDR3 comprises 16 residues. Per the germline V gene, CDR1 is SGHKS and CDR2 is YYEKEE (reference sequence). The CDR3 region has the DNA TGTGCCAGCAGCTTCGGACAACAGGGTTATTCCGGGGAGCTGTTTTTT. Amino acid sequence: CASSFGQQGYSGELFF.

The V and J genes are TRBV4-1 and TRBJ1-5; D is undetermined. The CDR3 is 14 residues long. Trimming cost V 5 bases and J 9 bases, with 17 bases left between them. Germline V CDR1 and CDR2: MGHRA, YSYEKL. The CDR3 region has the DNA TGCGCCAGCAGCGAAACTCCCGAGTCGGGGCCCCAGCATTTT. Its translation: CASSETPESGPQHF.

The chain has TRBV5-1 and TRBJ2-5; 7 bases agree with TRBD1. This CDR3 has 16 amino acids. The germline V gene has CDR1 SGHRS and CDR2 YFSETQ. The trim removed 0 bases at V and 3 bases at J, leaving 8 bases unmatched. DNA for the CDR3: TGCGCCAGCAGCTTGGGAGGGGTCGGGACAGAAGAGACCCAGTACTTC. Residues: CASSLGGVGTEETQYF.

The CDR3 here is CAWSVFSEAFF. CDR3 coding DNA: TGTGCCTGGAGTGTGTTTAGTGAAGCTTTCTTT. This chain links TRBV30 with TRBJ1-1; unclear D gene. Germline V gene data show CDR1 as GTSNPN and CDR2 as SVGIG (reference sequence). Trimming cost V 0 bases and J 7 bases, with 6 bases left between them. CDR3 length: 11 amino acids.

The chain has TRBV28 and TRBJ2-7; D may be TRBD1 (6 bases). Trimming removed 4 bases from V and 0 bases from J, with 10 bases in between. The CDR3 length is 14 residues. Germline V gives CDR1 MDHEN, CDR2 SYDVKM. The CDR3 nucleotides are TGTGCCAGCAGTTCCGGGGACACCTCCTACGAGCAGTACTTC. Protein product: CASSSGDTSYEQYF.

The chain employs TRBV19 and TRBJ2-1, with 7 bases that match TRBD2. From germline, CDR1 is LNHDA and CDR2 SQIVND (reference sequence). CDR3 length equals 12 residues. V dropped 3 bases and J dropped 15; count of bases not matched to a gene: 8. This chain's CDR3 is CASSITGTTVFF. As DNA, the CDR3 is TGTGCCAGTAGTATCACCGGGACTACCGTGTTCTTC. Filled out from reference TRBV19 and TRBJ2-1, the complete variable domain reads DGGITQSPKYLFRKEGQNVTLSCEQNLNHDAMYWYRQDPGQGLRLIYYSQIVNDFQKGDIAEGYSVSREKKESFPLTVTSAQKNPTAFYLCASSITGTTVFFGPGTRLTVL.

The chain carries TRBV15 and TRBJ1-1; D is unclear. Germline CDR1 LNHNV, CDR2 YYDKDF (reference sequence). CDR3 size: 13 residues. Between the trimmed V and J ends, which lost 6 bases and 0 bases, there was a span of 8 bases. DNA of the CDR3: TGTGCCACCAGTGGGCTACTGAACACTGAAGCTTTCTTT. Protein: CATSGLLNTEAFF.

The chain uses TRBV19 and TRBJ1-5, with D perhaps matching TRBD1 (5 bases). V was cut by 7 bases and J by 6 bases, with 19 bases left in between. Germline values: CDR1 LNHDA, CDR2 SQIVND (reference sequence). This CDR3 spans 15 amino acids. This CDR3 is CASTPGGSIGQPQHF. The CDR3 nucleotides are TGTGCCAGTACTCCGGGGGGGAGTATCGGTCAGCCCCAGCATTTT.

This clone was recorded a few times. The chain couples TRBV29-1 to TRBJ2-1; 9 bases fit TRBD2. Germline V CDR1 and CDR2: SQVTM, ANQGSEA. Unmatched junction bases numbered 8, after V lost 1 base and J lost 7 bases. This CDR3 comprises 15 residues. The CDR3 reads CSVEGASGVGNEQFF. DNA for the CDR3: TGCAGCGTTGAAGGGGCTAGCGGGGTGGGTAATGAGCAGTTCTTC.

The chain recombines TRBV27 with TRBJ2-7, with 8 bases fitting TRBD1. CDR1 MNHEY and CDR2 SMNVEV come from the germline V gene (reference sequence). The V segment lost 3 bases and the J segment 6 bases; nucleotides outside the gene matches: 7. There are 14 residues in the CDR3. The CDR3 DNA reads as TGTGCCAGCAGTTTCGGTAGCAGGGGGCTCGAGCAGTACTTC. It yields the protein CASSFGSRGLEQYF.

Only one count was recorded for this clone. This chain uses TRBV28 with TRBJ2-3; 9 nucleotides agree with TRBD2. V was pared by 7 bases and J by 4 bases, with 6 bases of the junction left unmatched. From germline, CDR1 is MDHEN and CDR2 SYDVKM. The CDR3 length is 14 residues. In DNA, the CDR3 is TGTGCCAGCAAGACAGCGGGAGGTTCAGATACGCAGTATTTT. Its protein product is CASKTAGGSDTQYF.

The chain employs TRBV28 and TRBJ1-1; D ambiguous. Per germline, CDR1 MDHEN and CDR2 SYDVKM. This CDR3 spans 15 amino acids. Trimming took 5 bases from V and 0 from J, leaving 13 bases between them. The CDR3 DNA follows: TGTGCCAGCAGTCCACCCCCAGTCATGAACACTGAAGCTTTCTTT. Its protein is CASSPPPVMNTEAFF.

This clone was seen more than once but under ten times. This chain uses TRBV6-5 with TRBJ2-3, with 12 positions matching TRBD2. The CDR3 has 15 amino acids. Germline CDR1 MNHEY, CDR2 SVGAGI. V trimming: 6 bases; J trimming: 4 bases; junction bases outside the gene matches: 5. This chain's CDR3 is CASRGLAGFSDTQYF. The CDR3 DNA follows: TGTGCCAGCAGAGGACTAGCGGGATTTTCAGATACGCAGTATTTT.

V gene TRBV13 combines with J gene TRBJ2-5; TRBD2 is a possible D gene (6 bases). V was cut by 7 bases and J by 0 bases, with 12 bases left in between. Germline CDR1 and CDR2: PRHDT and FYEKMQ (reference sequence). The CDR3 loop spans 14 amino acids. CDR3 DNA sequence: TGTGCCAGCACCCATGGGAGGTACCAAGAGACCCAGTACTTC. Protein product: CASTHGRYQETQYF.